Below are 21 T cell receptor beta chains sequenced from a single sample in a study of T cell changes during pregnancy in multiple sclerosis. This table comes from immunoSEQ multiplex PCR, and its TCRdb copy is limited to in-frame clones, with some not included. The sample has about 77,000 clones, under 95% seen once. The source material was peripheral blood, sampled after pregnancy. All receptors come from a female donor in good health, enrolled as a control in a pregnancy study.

This clone was recorded only once. The rearrangement uses TRBV7-2 and TRBJ1-4; perhaps TRBD1 as D (6 bases). Germline CDR1 SGHTA, CDR2 FQGNSA. Trimming took off 0 bases at V and 8 bases at J, with 16 bases between the two ends. This CDR3 has 16 amino acids. Here the CDR3 reads CASSLALRGMGEKLFF. The CDR3 DNA is TGTGCCAGCAGCTTAGCGCTAAGGGGGATGGGGGAAAAACTGTTTTTT.

The chain links TRBV6-6 to TRBJ2-7, with D tentatively TRBD1 (5 bases). V lost 2 bases and J lost 2, with 10 bases in between. The germline CDR1 and CDR2 sequences are MNHNY and SVGAGI (reference sequence). The CDR3 loop spans 14 amino acids. CDR3 protein: CASSYTGLTYEQYF. Written as DNA, the CDR3 is TGTGCCAGCAGTTACACAGGCCTAACCTACGAGCAGTACTTC.

The chain combines TRBV5-6 with TRBJ1-1; 7 nucleotides match TRBD1. Germline-derived CDR1 and CDR2 are SGHDT and YYEEEE. This CDR3 spans 18 amino acids. After removal of 1 base from V and 3 bases from J, the junction contained 15 bases not matched to a gene. The CDR3 loop is CASSLLGRGSGGDTEAFF. As DNA, the CDR3 is TGTGCCAGCAGCTTGTTGGGCAGGGGGTCCGGAGGGGACACTGAAGCTTTCTTT.

The chain links TRBV6-5 to TRBJ2-7; weak D call: TRBD2 (5 bases). Germline V lookup: CDR1 MNHEY, CDR2 SVGAGI. Trimming removed 5 bases at V and 4 bases at J, with 12 bases between. The CDR3 extends over 13 amino acids. The CDR3 here is CASSKTRTYEQYF. The DNA of the CDR3 is TGTGCCAGCAGTAAGACAAGGACTTACGAGCAGTACTTC.

This clone appeared a single time. The chain couples TRBV19 to TRBJ1-2, with TRBD1 identical over 7 bases. The CDR3 has 15 residues. J lost 9 bases, V lost 8 bases, and 18 bases had no gene match. Germline-derived CDR1 and CDR2 are LNHDA and SQIVND (reference sequence). The CDR3 sequence: CASGNILLTGTRYTF. The CDR3 coding sequence is TGTGCCAGTGGGAATATTTTGTTGACAGGGACCCGCTACACCTTC.

The V gene is TRBV2, the J gene TRBJ2-6; maybe TRBD1 (5 bases). Germline V gene sequence: CDR1 SNHLY, CDR2 FYNNEI. The CDR3 length is 21 residues. The V and J ends lost 6 bases and 0 bases respectively, with 27 bases between them. The CDR3 sequence: CASSPLTVNAFGLSGANVLTF. CDR3 DNA: TGTGCCAGCAGCCCATTGACAGTTAACGCTTTTGGCCTCTCTGGGGCCAACGTCCTGACTTTC.

This clone was detected only once. CDR3 coding DNA: TGTGCCAGCAGTGAATATGTCCTAGCGGGGGGCTCCAATGAGCAGTTCTTC. Translated, it gives CASSEYVLAGGSNEQFF. The chain uses TRBV25-1 and TRBJ2-1; TRBD2 matches 11 bases. CDR1 is MGHDK, CDR2 SYGVNS, per germline. The CDR3 covers 17 residues. After removal of 0 bases from V and 6 bases from J, the junction contained 7 bases not matched to a gene.

The rearrangement joins TRBV29-1 to TRBJ1-4, with D maybe TRBD1 (5 bases). The CDR3 is 12 amino acids. The V and J ends lost 5 bases and 7 bases respectively, with 11 bases between them. The germline CDR1 and CDR2 sequences are SQVTM and ANQGSEA. DNA of the CDR3: TGCAGCGTTAGAGGGGAGGGTGAAAAACTGTTTTTT. Translated: CSVRGEGEKLFF. Variable domain in full (rest from reference TRBV29-1 and TRBJ1-4): SAVISQKPSRDICQRGTSLTIQCQVDSQVTMMFWYRQQPGQSLTLIATANQGSEATYESGFVIDKFPISRPNLTFSTLTVSNMSPEDSSIYLCSVRGEGEKLFFGSGTQLSVL.

The genes are TRBV19 and TRBJ1-5, with 9 bases matching TRBD1. The CDR3 runs to 15 residues. CDR1 and CDR2 from the germline V gene are LNHDA and SQIVND (reference sequence). J gave up 7 bases and V 3 bases, and 7 bases lay outside the gene matches. The CDR3 DNA is TGTGCCAGTAGTATCTCGGGGACAGGGTGGCAGCCCCAGCATTTT. This sequence encodes CASSISGTGWQPQHF.

Within the sample, this clone is medium-sized. V is TRBV5-5 and J is TRBJ1-1, with D uncertain. This CDR3 spans 15 amino acids. V lost 1 base and J 0 bases, leaving 10 bases between the germline ends. The V gene's germline CDR1 is SGHKS and CDR2 YYEKEE (reference sequence). As DNA, the CDR3 is TGTGCCAGCAGCTTGTGGCTGGAGGTGAACACTGAAGCTTTCTTT. It codes for CASSLWLEVNTEAFF.

The V gene is TRBV5-1, the J gene TRBJ1-1; a possible D gene is TRBD1 (6 bases). CDR3 length: 15 amino acids. Looked up from germline, CDR1 is SGHRS and CDR2 is YFSETQ. The V gene lost 4 bases and the J gene lost 9 bases, with 22 bases spanning the gap. The CDR3 coding sequence is TGCGCCAGCAGCGCCACCGGGACATTTAACACCCAAGCTTTCTTT. This translates into CASSATGTFNTQAFF.

This clone has a single count. The chain employs TRBV9 and TRBJ1-3; D call uncertain. The germline V gene has CDR1 SGDLS and CDR2 YYNGEE. This CDR3 comprises 14 residues. Trimming took off 0 bases at V and 0 bases at J, with 4 bases between the two ends. CDR3 in amino acids: CASSVAVSGNTIYF. The DNA of the CDR3 is TGTGCCAGCAGCGTAGCAGTCTCTGGAAACACCATATATTTT.

V is TRBV19 and J is TRBJ1-6, with 11 bases fitting TRBD1. With V trimmed by 2 bases and J by 13 bases, 7 bases remained unmatched. The germline CDR1 and CDR2 sequences are LNHDA and SQIVND (reference sequence). This CDR3 spans 15 amino acids. The CDR3 protein is CASSIRGQGASPLHF. The CDR3 nucleotides read TGTGCCAGTAGTATAAGAGGACAGGGGGCGTCCCCCCTCCACTTT.

The chain recombines TRBV10-2 with TRBJ2-7, with a weak D call TRBD1 (6 bases). The CDR3 covers 11 residues. Looked up from germline, CDR1 is WSHSY and CDR2 is SAAADI. Trimming stripped 8 bases from V and 6 bases from J, with 11 bases between. In DNA form, the CDR3 reads TGCGCCAGCGGTAAAGGGGGCGAGCAGTACTTC. It is translated as CASGKGGEQYF.

V usage is TRBV9 and J usage is TRBJ2-7, with no clear D. Trimming left V 4 bases short and J 2 bases short, with 13 bases between. The CDR3 contains 14 residues. Germline V gene data show CDR1 as SGDLS and CDR2 as YYNGEE. CDR3 in amino acids: CASSLDLVPYEQYF. The CDR3 DNA reads TGTGCCAGCAGCTTAGACTTAGTACCCTACGAGCAGTACTTC.

The V call is TRBV18, the J call TRBJ2-1; tentative D call: TRBD1 (6 bases). Germline assignment: CDR1 KGHSH and CDR2 LQKENI. V shed 3 bases and J shed 9 bases, with 15 bases lying between them. The CDR3 totals 14 residues. The DNA of the CDR3 is TGTGCCAGCTCACCGAGAGCCCAGGGGAGTGAGCAGTTCTTC. This sequence encodes CASSPRAQGSEQFF.

This clone came up once. The rearrangement uses TRBV5-4 and TRBJ1-2; D ambiguous. The CDR3 runs to 13 residues. Trimming shortened V by 0 bases and J by 4 bases, and 7 bases separated the two germline ends. Germline V gene lookup returns CDR1 SGHNT and CDR2 YYREEE (reference sequence). The CDR3 sequence: CASSLGGGYGYTF. The CDR3, as DNA: TGTGCCAGCAGCTTGGGGGGAGGCTATGGCTACACCTTC.

This clone showed up just once. This sequence joins TRBV27 and TRBJ2-5; possible D gene TRBD2, 6 bases. V gave up 5 bases and J gave up 5 bases, with 15 bases separating them. This CDR3 spans 14 amino acids. In germline, CDR1 is MNHEY, CDR2 SMNVEV (reference sequence). CDR3 DNA: TGTGCCAGCAGTCCCCGGGCTAGCGCGGAGACCCAGTACTTC. It specifies CASSPRASAETQYF.

The genes are TRBV10-3 and TRBJ1-4; D ambiguous. The CDR3 is made up of 15 amino acids. The V end was cut by 5 bases, the J end by 1 base, with 11 bases between. Germline V gene lookup returns CDR1 ENHRY and CDR2 SYGVKD. In DNA, the CDR3 is TGTGCCATCAGTCCCCGGGAGGGAACTAATGAAAAACTGTTTTTT. Residues: CAISPREGTNEKLFF.

In this sample, this clone turned up once. This chain connects TRBV28 to TRBJ1-4; 8 nucleotides align to TRBD1. Germline CDR1 is MDHEN and CDR2 is SYDVKM. Trimming took 6 bases from V and 1 from J; bases not matched to a gene: 10. The CDR3 loop spans 17 amino acids. This chain's CDR3 is CASRQEGQDVTNEKLFF. In nucleotides, the CDR3 is TGTGCCAGCAGACAAGAGGGACAGGACGTAACTAATGAAAAACTGTTTTTT.

This sequence joins TRBV28 and TRBJ2-7, with 10 bases identical to TRBD1. Germline CDR1 MDHEN, CDR2 SYDVKM. The CDR3 spans 15 residues. Trimming took 7 bases from V and 3 from J; bases not matched to a gene: 9. CDR3 sequence reads: CASTHGDRGFYEQYF. In DNA, the CDR3 is TGTGCCAGCACGCATGGGGACAGGGGCTTCTACGAGCAGTACTTC.